The clone carrying this T cell receptor beta chain was picked up a small number of times. The antigen remains unidentified. The ends were cut back, 4 bases at V and 4 bases at J, with 17 bases in the middle. CDR1 MNHEY and CDR2 SVGAGI come from the germline V gene. The CDR3 totals 15 residues. Unique molecular identifiers were in the cDNA, with template-switch universal primer binding. TCRdb re-derived calls from the 5' RACE reads in MiXCR, one entry per CDR3 protein. The table records under 350,000 distinct CDR3 sequences, over 8.5% of them present only once. The data belong to a study of identical twins. Notes on the study in general: Insertions ran lower in abundant cord blood beta clonotypes, though not in memory repertoires. There was more out-of-frame TCR alpha sharing in monozygotic twins than models estimated.

The sample also formed part of further work on yellow fever vaccine responses in identical twins.

The sequenced sample consisted of CD8+ T cells sorted from blood. The sequence came from a woman younger than 30 in good health. V is TRBV6-5 and J is TRBJ2-7; D is possibly TRBD2 (7 bases). CDR3 sequence: CASSLRWGGGYEQYF. CDR3 DNA: TGTGCCAGCAGTTTAAGATGGGGGGGCGGTTACGAGCAGTACTTC.